The 16 T cell receptor beta chains below were found in one sample sequenced in a study of T cells in Graves' hyperthyroidism and ophthalmopathy (dated by TCRdb to about 2019). Receptor libraries were prepared by multiplex PCR. The data were produced on an Illumina HiSeq 2000. Amplification of TCR beta CDR3 regions was carried out from RNA transcripts. A first-round RT-PCR of the TCR CDR3 used the HTBI primer set with the Qiagen OneStep RT-PCR kit. The public reads were reprocessed in TCRdb via fastp at Q25 and MiXCR, keeping in-frame beta chains. Rows with a matching CDR3 protein are joined into one entry that keeps the most common DNA and genes. The sample has around 700,000 distinct CDR3 sequences on record, 30% to 40% of them singletons. The biggest ten clones account for around 30% of the sample. The specimen was blood. These receptors were taken from a woman in her 40s with Graves' hyperthyroidism.

In this sample, this clonotype turned up a few times. The J gene is TRBJ2-2, the V gene TRBV6-6; 11 bases align to TRBD1. Germline V gene lookup returns CDR1 MNHNY and CDR2 SVGAGI (reference sequence). The ends lost 6 bases at V and 6 bases at J; junction bases unmatched: 9. The CDR3 sequence is 16 residues long. The CDR3 DNA sequence: TGTGCCAGCAGCAAGGGACAGGGGGATAAGTCCGGGGAGCTGTTTTTT. Translating gives CASSKGQGDKSGELFF.

This clonotype was counted ten times or more. The V and J genes are TRBV7-9 and TRBJ2-7; weak D call: TRBD1 (6 bases). CDR1 is SEHNR and CDR2 is FQNEAQ in the germline V gene (reference sequence). Trimming pared 2 bases from V and 3 bases from J, leaving 8 bases between. This CDR3 contains 13 residues. CDR3 loop: CASSLQQGYEQYF. DNA for the CDR3: TGTGCCAGCAGCTTACAACAGGGCTACGAGCAGTACTTC.

The rearrangement joins TRBV6-1 to TRBJ2-5, with D maybe TRBD2 (5 bases). This CDR3 is 13 amino acids long. Germline V gene sequence: CDR1 MNHNS, CDR2 SASEGT. Trimming removed 2 bases at V and 4 bases at J, with 8 bases between. The CDR3 loop reads CASSERLLETQYF. For the CDR3, the DNA is TGTGCCAGCAGTGAAAGACTATTAGAGACCCAGTACTTC.

With regard to this clonotype: A much more abundant neighbour one base away suggests this may be a read error. The rearrangement joins TRBV7-9 to TRBJ1-2; 8 bases align to TRBD1. Germline CDR1 and CDR2: SEHNR and FQNEAQ (reference sequence). V lost 9 bases and J lost 7; bases outside the gene matches: 13. The CDR3 spans 14 residues. This CDR3 reads CASGPPNQGAGYTF. CDR3 in DNA: TGTGCCAGTGGTCCACCGAACCAGGGGGCTGGCTACACCTTC. The whole variable domain, filled in from reference TRBV7-9 and TRBJ1-2, reads DTGVSQNPRHKITKRGQNVTFRCDPISEHNRLYWYRQTLGQGPEFLTYFQNEAQLEKSRLLSDRFSAERPKGSFSTLEIQRTEQGDSAMYLCASGPPNQGAGYTFGSGTRLTVV.

This sequence joins TRBV2 and TRBJ2-5, with 10 bases aligning to TRBD2. This CDR3 contains 15 residues. The V gene end was trimmed by 4 bases and the J gene end by 2 bases; junction bases not matched to a gene: 4. CDR1 is SNHLY and CDR2 is FYNNEI in the germline V gene. The CDR3 reads CASSASGGAQETQYF. CDR3 in DNA: TGTGCCAGCAGTGCGAGCGGGGGGGCACAAGAGACCCAGTACTTC.

This clonotype was recorded many times. The CDR3 loop reads CSVLTANTEAFF. The CDR3, as DNA: TGCAGCGTTTTGACAGCGAACACTGAAGCTTTCTTT. The rearrangement uses TRBV29-1 and TRBJ1-1, with D tentatively TRBD1 (5 bases). Germline V gene data show CDR1 as SQVTM and CDR2 as ANQGSEA. The CDR3 covers 12 residues. Between the trimmed V and J ends, which lost 5 bases and 1 base, there was a span of 8 bases.

In this sample, this clonotype turned up many times. The chain has TRBV20-1 and TRBJ2-5, with 7 bases that match TRBD1. The CDR3 covers 15 residues. With 5 bases clipped from V and 0 bases from J, the junction kept 9 bases outside the gene matches. Germline values: CDR1 DFQATT, CDR2 SNEGSKA (reference sequence). CDR3 DNA sequence: TGCAGTGCTCCAGGACAGGCGGCATACCAAGAGACCCAGTACTTC. It codes for CSAPGQAAYQETQYF.

This clonotype was recorded many times. This chain joins TRBV28 and TRBJ1-6; 8 bases are a match to TRBD1. Germline loops: CDR1 MDHEN, CDR2 SYDVKM. The CDR3 is 15 amino acids. V lost 5 bases to trimming and J lost 9 bases; unmatched junction nucleotides: 9. The CDR3 nucleotides read TGTGCCAGCAGTGACCACAGGGGGGGTGGTTCACCCCTCCACTTT. It specifies CASSDHRGGGSPLHF. The full variable domain, completed using reference TRBV28 and TRBJ1-6, is DVKVTQSSRYLVKRTGEKVFLECVQDMDHENMFWYRQDPGLGLRLIYFSYDVKMKEKGDIPEGYSVSREKKERFSLILESASTNQTSMYLCASSDHRGGGSPLHFGNGTRLTVT.

This clonotype was picked up many times. This rearrangement joins TRBV6-4 to TRBJ1-6, with D hard to call. CDR3 length equals 12 residues. V was pared by 4 bases and J by 10 bases, with 8 bases between. Per the germline V gene, CDR1 is MRHNA and CDR2 is SNTAGT. The CDR3 DNA follows: TGTGCCAGCAGTGTTAATGGGTCACCCCTCCACTTT. The encoded protein is CASSVNGSPLHF.

The genes are TRBV7-2 and TRBJ2-5, with 14 bases aligning to TRBD2. Germline V CDR1 and CDR2: SGHTA, FQGNSA. The CDR3 contains 17 residues. V trimming: 5 bases; J trimming: 4 bases; junction bases outside the gene matches: 9. The CDR3 sequence is CASSTGTSGRRGETQYF. The DNA of the CDR3 is TGTGCCAGCAGCACCGGGACTAGCGGGAGACGAGGAGAGACCCAGTACTTC.

Comments on this clonotype: This could be a read error, since a much larger clone is one nucleotide away. This is likely a read error, given that the CDR3 carries no conserved phenylalanine or tryptophan at its end. The V gene is TRBV2, the J gene TRBJ2-7; 7 nucleotides align to TRBD2. The DNA matches TRBJ2-1 better at its end, which makes the J call doubtful. CDR1 and CDR2 (germline): SNHLY, FYNNEI. The CDR3 sequence is 15 residues long. The CDR3 DNA sequence: TGTGCCAGCAGTGCCAGTAGCGGGCAAGGGAGTGAGCAGTTCATC. Residues: CASSASSGQGSEQFI.

The chain couples TRBV2 to TRBJ2-2; TRBD2 might be the D (7 bases). V was cut by 6 bases and J by 6 bases, with 11 bases left in between. This CDR3 has 13 amino acids. Per the germline V gene, CDR1 is SNHLY and CDR2 is FYNNEI. The CDR3 sequence is CASSQGGAGELFF. The CDR3 DNA is TGTGCCAGCAGCCAAGGGGGGGCCGGGGAGCTGTTTTTT.

The rearrangement uses TRBV7-1 and TRBJ2-5, with 8 bases matching TRBD1. TRBV7-1 is treated as an ORF (open reading frame) with a function not yet certain. CDR3 length: 19 amino acids. Trimming cost V 5 bases and J 5 bases; bases outside gene matches: 22. Written as DNA, the CDR3 is TGTGCCAGCAGCCTGCGTGAGGGTACGGGACAGGAGCCTCGCGAGACCCAGTACTTC. It specifies CASSLREGTGQEPRETQYF.

This clonotype was seen a few times. The germline gene is not matched at one end of the junction; a read error may be the cause. This rearrangement joins TRBV10-3 to TRBJ1-2; D uncertain. The CDR3 spans 15 residues. Germline-derived CDR1 and CDR2 are ENHRY and SYGVKD. The CDR3 nucleotides are TGTGCCAGCAGTTGGAGTGGGATGGGAAACTATGGCTACACCTTC. Its translation is CASSWSGMGNYGYTF.

The genes are TRBV12-3 or TRBV12-4 and TRBJ2-7, with D hard to call. The CDR3 totals 12 residues. V lost 8 bases to trimming and J lost 5 bases, with 13 bases between them. The CDR3 region is CASQRIRDEQYF. The CDR3 nucleotides are TGTGCCAGCCAAAGGATTAGGGACGAGCAGTACTTC.

This clonotype was counted ten times or more. The chain combines TRBV6-5 with TRBJ1-2; D possibly corresponds to TRBD1 (5 bases). V dropped 2 bases and J dropped 3 bases, with 7 bases sitting between them. The CDR3 runs to 13 residues. Germline V CDR1 and CDR2: MNHEY, SVGAGI. The CDR3 loop reads CASSYAGHYGYTF. The DNA of the CDR3 is TGTGCCAGCAGTTACGCGGGACACTATGGCTACACCTTC.